This T cell receptor (beta chain) was retrieved from a study of blood T cell repertoires in COVID-19 (dated by TCRdb to the early 2020s). Concerning the study at large: Collaborator samples came from the United States, Italy and Spain and covered acute and convalescent phases of COVID-19. A de-identified subject ID, COVID-19 status, age in years and sex were almost always included in the sample metadata. The material from the prospective study consisted of cDNA or gDNA derived from T cells, B-cell-depleted T cells, or PBMCs. Samples were obtained from the ongoing ImmuneRACE study (first 160 participants) and from some 1,200 subjects provided by 6 global collaborators. The repertoires were released in a freely available public database meant as a resource for research on the immune response to SARS-CoV-2. Where HLA class I and class II types were available, the types were taken from metadata supplied by the sample provider, not from assay-based typing. Deeply sampled blood TCRbeta repertoires from subjects exposed to, actively infected with, or recovered from COVID-19 were included in the dataset.

At one collaborating source in Seattle, patients were enrolled during active infection and were followed longitudinally through the course of disease. Collaborating institutions collected whole blood in K2EDTA tubes following their own protocols. Collaborator samples were shipped for TCRbeta analysis as frozen whole blood, isolated PBMCs, or DNA extracted from either sample type. Beyond this particular receptor, the publication reports: How much clinical and demographic metadata was included differed by source and by participant, and the metadata was provided uncurated.

TCRbeta CDR3 regions were amplified from genomic DNA by means of the immunoSEQ Assay, a bias-controlled multiplex PCR. On the study's bioinformatics: Within the assay, amplification of reference gene primers was used to estimate how many nucleated cells each sample contained. Sequence reads were collapsed and filtered to measure the absolute abundance of every unique TCRbeta CDR3 rearrangement. Productive Simpson clonality was computed per sample as the square root of Simpson's diversity index over productive rearrangements. TCRdb carries this immuneACCESS record with in-frame sequences only. Its versions omit some clonotypes, under half of them owing to an unresolved V gene in the studies checked, with the rest unexplained. Clone size and V and J calls were adopted from that table, with D and trimming inferred from the DNA. The sample table shows 60,000 or so clones, and approximately 80% are seen once. The top ten constitute 10% of the sample.

Remarks on this clone: This receptor's antigen is unknown. No quality values exist for individual bases; no much larger clone is one base distant.

The CDR3 runs 13 residues from the cysteine to the phenylalanine. The only DNA kept is the CDR3, 39 bases in frame from the first base. V is shortened by 4 bases, J by 5 bases, and the region joining them spans 11 bases. The V gene is TRBV12-3 or TRBV12-4 and the J gene is TRBJ1-1; TRBD1 is perhaps the D gene, given 5 matching bases. The specimen sequenced was peripheral blood. This clonotype was sampled from a man aged 25-45 years with COVID-19, enrolled during active disease. DNA sequence: TGTGCCAGCAGTTGGGGGGGGAATACTGAAGCTTTCTTT. The encoded protein is CASSWGGNTEAFF.